This TCR beta chain was profiled in a study of cytotoxic CD8 clonotypes in ibrutinib-treated CLL (TCRdb year 2021). Context from the whole study: In this cohort, approximately 14 patients were treatment-naive and roughly ten were relapsed/refractory, while roughly 18 had unmutated IGHV. Of the approximately 90 people in the trial, roughly 27 had longitudinal samples available. Cryopreserved peripheral blood mononuclear cells were obtained before treatment, at response, and at either sustained remission or disease progression. Every remission and progressive disease sample was obtained while ibrutinib was still being received by the patients. Response samples were taken after a median of 12 months on treatment, ranging from about 6 to 36 months. Samples averaged 255,043 productive templates and 94,082 productive rearrangements. Partial responses were observed in about 24 patients and complete responses in 2; after a median follow-up of 68 months, remission was maintained in around 14 patients and progression was observed in approximately 12. Study-level results and caveats: Baseline clonality was found to be higher than that of age-matched healthy donors and was strongly correlated with circulating CD8+ T-cell counts. Public clonotypes were rare and either contracted or stayed stable during treatment, and the rise in clonality at ibrutinib response reflected the expansion of private clonotypes. Clonality increased at ibrutinib response, stayed stable in sustained remission, and fell back toward baseline at progression. Sampling times were not matched between patients in sustained remission and patients whose disease was progressing, and lymph node repertoires were not examined.

On a MiSeq, deep resolution sequencing aimed for a depth between 1 in 1 million and 1 in 200,000 T cells, with each clonotype covered 10x on average. The immunoSEQ hsTCRB Kit was used to generate the TCR beta libraries. In the paper's pipeline: Data were analyzed with ImmunoSEQ Data Assistant and ImmunoSEQ Analyzer, with V, D and J genes assigned per IMGT definitions. Clonality was computed as one minus normalized Shannon entropy of productive rearrangement frequencies, ranging from 0 to 1. Public clonotype analysis was restricted to overrepresented clonotypes comprising at least 0.05% of each patient's repertoire. Approximately 13 age-matched healthy donor repertoires from immuneACCESS served as clonality controls. The source is immuneACCESS, and TCRdb retained only in-frame sequences with V and J called. Part of the clones is not carried over; for the studies checked, unresolved V genes explain less than half of this, and the remainder is unexplained. That table gives V, J and clone size, and the DNA gave D and trimming. The sample includes approximately 150,000 clones, with roughly 84% observed a single time. Of the sample, 3% to 3.5% falls within the top ten clones.

Taken from the germline V gene, the CDR1 and CDR2 loops are LGHNA and YSLEER. A distance of 15 bases separates the germline ends of V and J, which lose 0 bases and 3 bases respectively. From the cysteine through the phenylalanine, the CDR3 covers 16 amino acids. Only CDR3 DNA remains: 48 bases, in frame from the first base. The sample's time point label, in plain terms: progressive disease on ibrutinib. For TCR beta library preparation, around 2 micrograms of genomic DNA were isolated from cryopreserved PBMCs. Longitudinal blood samples from CLL patients on ibrutinib monotherapy were analyzed using high-throughput TCR beta sequencing. Patients were enrolled in a phase 2 open-label single-center ibrutinib monotherapy trial. Concerning this clone: Its antigen has not been determined. Base qualities are missing; no much larger clone stands one base away.

Specimen: PBMCs, collected at disease progression, from a patient treated with ibrutinib. In this chain, TRBV4-3 is recombined with TRBJ2-7; the D gene is perhaps TRBD1, on 6 matching bases. This TCR derives from a human donor with chronic lymphocytic leukemia. At the DNA level, the sequence is TGCGCCAGCAGCCAAGATAGTGGGCAGGGGATCTACGAGCAGTACTTC. Protein translation: CASSQDSGQGIYEQYF.